The present T cell receptor (beta chain) was sequenced within a study of STAT5B mutations in CD4+ large granular lymphocyte leukemia. The study's findings and limits: No patients shared main leukemic clonotypes, though roughly 23% appeared at low frequency elsewhere.

Germline V gene sequence: CDR1 SGHRS, CDR2 YFSETQ. Unmatched junction bases numbered 11, after V lost 4 bases and J lost 7 bases. The CDR3 is 15 residues long. Worth noting for this clone: Its antigen is not known.

The protocol was immunoSEQ multiplex PCR, while the TCRdb copy is restricted to in-frame clones and leaves out a portion. Here the sample spans 45,000 or so clones, 80% to 90% being singletons. The sequencing input was CD4+ T cells from blood buffy coats. This TCR was sampled from a human donor in good health. The chain combines TRBV5-1 with TRBJ1-2; 9 bases line up with TRBD1. The CDR3 loop reads CASSETTGGLRGYTF. CDR3 nucleotide sequence: TGCGCCAGCAGCGAAACAACAGGGGGCCTGCGTGGCTACACCTTC.